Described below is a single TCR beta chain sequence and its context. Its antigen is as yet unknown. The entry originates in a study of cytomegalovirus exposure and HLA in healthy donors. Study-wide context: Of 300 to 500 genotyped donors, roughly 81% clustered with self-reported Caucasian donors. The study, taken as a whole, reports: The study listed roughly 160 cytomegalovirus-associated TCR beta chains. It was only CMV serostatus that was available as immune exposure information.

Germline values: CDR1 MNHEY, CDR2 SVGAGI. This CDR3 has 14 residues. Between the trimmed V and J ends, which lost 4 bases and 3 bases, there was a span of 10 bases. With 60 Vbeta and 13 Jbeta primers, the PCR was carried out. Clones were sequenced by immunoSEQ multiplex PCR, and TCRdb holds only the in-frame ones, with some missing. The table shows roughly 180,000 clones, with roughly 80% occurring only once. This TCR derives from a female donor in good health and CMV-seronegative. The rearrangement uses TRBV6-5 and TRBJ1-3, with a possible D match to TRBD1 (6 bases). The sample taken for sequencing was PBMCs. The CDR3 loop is CASSSQGRGNTIYF. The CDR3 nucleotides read TGTGCCAGCAGTTCACAGGGCCGTGGAAACACCATATATTTT.